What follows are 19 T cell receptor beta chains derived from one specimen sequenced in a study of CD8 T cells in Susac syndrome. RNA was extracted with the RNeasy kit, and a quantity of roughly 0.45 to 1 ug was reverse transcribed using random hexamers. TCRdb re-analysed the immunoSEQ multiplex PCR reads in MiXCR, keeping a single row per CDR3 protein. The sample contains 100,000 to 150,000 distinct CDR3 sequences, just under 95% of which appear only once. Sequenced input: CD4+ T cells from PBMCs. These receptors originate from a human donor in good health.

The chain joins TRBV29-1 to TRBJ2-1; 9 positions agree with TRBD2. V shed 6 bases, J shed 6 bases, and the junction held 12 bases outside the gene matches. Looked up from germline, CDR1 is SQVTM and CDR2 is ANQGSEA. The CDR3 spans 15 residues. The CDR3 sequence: CSVGGLAQGVNEQFF. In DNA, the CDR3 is TGCAGCGTCGGGGGACTAGCCCAAGGGGTCAATGAGCAGTTCTTC.

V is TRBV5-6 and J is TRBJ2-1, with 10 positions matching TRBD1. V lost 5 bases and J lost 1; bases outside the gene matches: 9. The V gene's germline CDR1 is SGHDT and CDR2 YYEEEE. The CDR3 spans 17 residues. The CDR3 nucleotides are TGTGCCAGCAGGGCCGGACAGGGGGGGATATCCTACAATGAGCAGTTCTTC. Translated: CASRAGQGGISYNEQFF.

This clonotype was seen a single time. CDR3 loop: CSADRGPNTGELFF. CDR3 DNA sequence: TGCAGCGCGGACAGGGGGCCGAACACCGGGGAGCTGTTTTTT. The chain is built from TRBV29-1 and TRBJ2-2; 11 nucleotides match TRBD1. The length of the CDR3 is 14 residues. The V gene end was trimmed by 7 bases and the J gene end by 0 bases; junction bases not matched to a gene: 1. CDR1 and CDR2 from the germline V gene are SQVTM and ANQGSEA.

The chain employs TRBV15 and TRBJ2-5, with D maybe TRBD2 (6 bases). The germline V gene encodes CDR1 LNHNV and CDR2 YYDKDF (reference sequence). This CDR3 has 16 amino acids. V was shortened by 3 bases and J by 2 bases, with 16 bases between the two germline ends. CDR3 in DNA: TGTGCCACCAGCAGGGGAGGTGGGGCCGGGCAAGAGACCCAGTACTTC. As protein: CATSRGGGAGQETQYF.

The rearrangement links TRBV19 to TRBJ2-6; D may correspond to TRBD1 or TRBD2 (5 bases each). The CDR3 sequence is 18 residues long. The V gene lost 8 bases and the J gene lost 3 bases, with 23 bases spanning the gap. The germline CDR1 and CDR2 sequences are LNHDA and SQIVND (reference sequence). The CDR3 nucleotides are TGTGCCAGTTCAGAGATTCGGGGCCTCTCTAGTGGGGCCAACGTCCTGACTTTC. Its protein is CASSEIRGLSSGANVLTF. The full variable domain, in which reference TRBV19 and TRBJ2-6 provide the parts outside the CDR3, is DGGITQSPKYLFRKEGQNVTLSCEQNLNHDAMYWYRQDPGQGLRLIYYSQIVNDFQKGDIAEGYSVSREKKESFPLTVTSAQKNPTAFYLCASSEIRGLSSGANVLTFGAGSRLTVL.

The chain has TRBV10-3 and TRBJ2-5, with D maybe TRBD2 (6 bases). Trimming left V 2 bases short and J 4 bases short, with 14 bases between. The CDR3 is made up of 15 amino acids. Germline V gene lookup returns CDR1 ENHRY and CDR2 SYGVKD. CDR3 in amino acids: CAISEPQRASETQYF. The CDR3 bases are TGTGCCATCAGTGAGCCCCAGCGGGCCTCAGAGACCCAGTACTTC.

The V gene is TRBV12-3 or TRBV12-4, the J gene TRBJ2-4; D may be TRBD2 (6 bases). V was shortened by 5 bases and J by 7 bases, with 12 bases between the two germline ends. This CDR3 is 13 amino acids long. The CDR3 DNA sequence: TGTGCCAGCAGTCACTCCCGGGGGAACATTCAGTACTTC. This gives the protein CASSHSRGNIQYF.

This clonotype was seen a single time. In nucleotides, the CDR3 is TGCAGTGCTAGGGGGGGTTTACCTGGGGCCAACGTCCTGACTTTC. Protein product: CSARGGLPGANVLTF. The chain joins TRBV20-1 to TRBJ2-6; possible D gene TRBD2, 6 bases. The CDR3 contains 15 residues. V lost 3 bases to trimming and J lost 2 bases, with 11 bases between them. CDR1 is DFQATT, CDR2 SNEGSKA, per germline (reference sequence).

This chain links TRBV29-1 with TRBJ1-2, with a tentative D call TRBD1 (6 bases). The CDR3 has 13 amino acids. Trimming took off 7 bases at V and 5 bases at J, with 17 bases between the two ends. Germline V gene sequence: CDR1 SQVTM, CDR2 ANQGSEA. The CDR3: CSAHETQGYGYTF. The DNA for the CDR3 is TGCAGCGCCCACGAAACTCAGGGGTATGGCTACACCTTC.

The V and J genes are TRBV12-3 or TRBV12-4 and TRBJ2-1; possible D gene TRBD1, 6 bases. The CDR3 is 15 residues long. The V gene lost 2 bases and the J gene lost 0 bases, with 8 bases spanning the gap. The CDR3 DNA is TGTGCCAGCAGTTTACAGGGGTCCTCCTACAATGAGCAGTTCTTC. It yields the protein CASSLQGSSYNEQFF.

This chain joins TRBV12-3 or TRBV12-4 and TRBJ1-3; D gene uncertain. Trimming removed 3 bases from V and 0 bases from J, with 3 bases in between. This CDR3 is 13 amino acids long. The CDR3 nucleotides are TGTGCCAGCAGTTTGAGCTCTGGAAACACCATATATTTT. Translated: CASSLSSGNTIYF.

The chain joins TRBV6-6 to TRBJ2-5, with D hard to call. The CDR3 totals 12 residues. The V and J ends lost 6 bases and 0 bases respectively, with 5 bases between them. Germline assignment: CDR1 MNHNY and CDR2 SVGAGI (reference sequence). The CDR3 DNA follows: TGTGCCAGCAGAGTGGACCAAGAGACCCAGTACTTC. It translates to CASRVDQETQYF.

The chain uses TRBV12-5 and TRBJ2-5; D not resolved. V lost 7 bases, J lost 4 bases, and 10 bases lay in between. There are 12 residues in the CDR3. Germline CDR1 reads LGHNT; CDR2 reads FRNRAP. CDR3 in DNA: TGTGCTAGTGCCTGGGCCGTAGAGACCCAGTACTTC. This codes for CASAWAVETQYF. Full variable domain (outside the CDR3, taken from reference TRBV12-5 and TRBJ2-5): DARVTQTPRHKVTEMGQEVTMRCQPILGHNTVFWYRQTMMQGLELLAYFRNRAPLDDSGMPKDRFSAEMPDATLATLKIQPSEPRDSAVYFCASAWAVETQYFGPGTRLLVL.

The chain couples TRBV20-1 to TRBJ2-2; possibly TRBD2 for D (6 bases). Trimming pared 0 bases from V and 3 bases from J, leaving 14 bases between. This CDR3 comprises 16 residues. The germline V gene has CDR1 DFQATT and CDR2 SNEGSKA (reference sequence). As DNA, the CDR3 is TGCAGTGCTAGAGATACTATCGGGAGAGACACCGGGGAGCTGTTTTTT. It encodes CSARDTIGRDTGELFF.

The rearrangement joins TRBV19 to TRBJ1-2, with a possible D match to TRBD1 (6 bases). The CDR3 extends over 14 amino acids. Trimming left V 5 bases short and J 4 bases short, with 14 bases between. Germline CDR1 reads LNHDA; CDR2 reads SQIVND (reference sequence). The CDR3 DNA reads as TGTGCCAGTAGTCCAGGGGTGAGCTTCTATGGCTACACCTTC. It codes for CASSPGVSFYGYTF.

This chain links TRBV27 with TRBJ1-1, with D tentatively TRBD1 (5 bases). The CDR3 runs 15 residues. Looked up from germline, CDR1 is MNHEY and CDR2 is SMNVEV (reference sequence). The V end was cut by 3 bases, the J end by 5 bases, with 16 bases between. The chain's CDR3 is CASSLGPSGETEAFF. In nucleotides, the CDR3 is TGTGCCAGCAGTTTGGGACCCTCCGGGGAAACTGAAGCTTTCTTT.

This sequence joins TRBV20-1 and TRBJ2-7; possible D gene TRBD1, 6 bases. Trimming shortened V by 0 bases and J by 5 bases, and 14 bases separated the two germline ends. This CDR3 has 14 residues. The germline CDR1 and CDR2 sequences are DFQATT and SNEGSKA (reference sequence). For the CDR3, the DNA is TGCAGTGCTAGAGACGCCAGGGGATCCGACGAGCAGTACTTC. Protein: CSARDARGSDEQYF.

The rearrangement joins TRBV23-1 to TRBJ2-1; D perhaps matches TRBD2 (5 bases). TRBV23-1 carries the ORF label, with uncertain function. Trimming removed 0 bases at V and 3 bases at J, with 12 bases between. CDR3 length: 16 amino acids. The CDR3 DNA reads TGCGCCAGCAGTCAATCTGTGCTAGCCCTCTACAATGAGCAGTTCTTC. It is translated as CASSQSVLALYNEQFF.

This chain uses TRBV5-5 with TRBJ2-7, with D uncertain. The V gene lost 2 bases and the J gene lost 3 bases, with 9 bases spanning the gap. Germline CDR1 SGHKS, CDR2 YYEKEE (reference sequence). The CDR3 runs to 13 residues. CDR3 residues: CASSFTPLYEQYF. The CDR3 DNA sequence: TGTGCCAGCAGCTTTACACCCCTCTACGAGCAGTACTTC.